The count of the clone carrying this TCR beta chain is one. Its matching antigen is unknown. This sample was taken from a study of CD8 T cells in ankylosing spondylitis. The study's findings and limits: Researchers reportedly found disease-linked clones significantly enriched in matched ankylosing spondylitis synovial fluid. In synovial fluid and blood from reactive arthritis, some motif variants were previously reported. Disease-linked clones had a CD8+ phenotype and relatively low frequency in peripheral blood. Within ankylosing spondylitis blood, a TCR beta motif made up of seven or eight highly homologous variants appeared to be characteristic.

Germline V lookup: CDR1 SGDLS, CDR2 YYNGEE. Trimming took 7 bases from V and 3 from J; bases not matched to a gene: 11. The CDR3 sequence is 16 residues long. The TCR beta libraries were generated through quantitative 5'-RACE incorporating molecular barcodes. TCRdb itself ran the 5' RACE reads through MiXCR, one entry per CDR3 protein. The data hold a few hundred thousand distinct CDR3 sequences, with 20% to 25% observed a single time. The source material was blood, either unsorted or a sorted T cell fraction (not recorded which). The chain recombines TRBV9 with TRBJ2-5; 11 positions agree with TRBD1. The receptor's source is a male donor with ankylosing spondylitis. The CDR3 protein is CASASGGQGAEETQYF. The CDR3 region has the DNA TGTGCCAGCGCCTCGGGCGGACAGGGGGCGGAAGAGACCCAGTACTTC.